Listed below are T cell receptor beta chains from one sample, sequenced in a study of graft-versus-host responses after intestinal transplantation. Some clones are missing from TCRdb's copy, which holds only in-frame ones; the method was immunoSEQ multiplex PCR. Here the sample spans around 100,000 clones, 90% to 95% being singletons. These TCRs' antigens remain unknown. The sequencing here drew on unstimulated CD4+ T cells sorted from spleen or lymph node cells, taken before transplant. The receptors originated from a human donor who was the organ donor for an intestinal transplant. Each CDR3 is given with its conserved first and last residue. D genes are given only for firm matches. The size entry is marked missing in some rows and otherwise reads once, few, many or a size class.

TRBJ1-1,NA,NA,TRBV19,TGTGCCAGTAGTCCCCGGACAGATATGAACACTGAAGCTTTCTTT,CASSPRTDMNTEAFF
TRBJ1-5,NA,NA,TRBV30,TGTGCCTGGAGCAGGGGAGGGGATCAGCCCCAGCATTTT,CAWSRGGDQPQHF
TRBJ1-2,NA,NA,TRBV5-4,TGTGCCAGCAGCCTCCTTACGAGGGTAGGTGGCTACACCTTC,CASSLLTRVGGYTF
TRBJ1-2,TRBD1,NA,TRBV6-6,TGTGCCAGCAGTTACTTAGACAGGGGTGGAGGCTACACCTTC,CASSYLDRGGGYTF
TRBJ2-2,NA,NA,TRBV25-1,TGTGCCAGTAGGAGTTCGAACACCGGGGAGCTGTTTTTT,CASRSSNTGELFF
TRBJ2-1,NA,NA,TRBV6-4,TGTGCCAGCAGTGACTCGAGGGGACGGTACAATGAGCAGTTCTTC,CASSDSRGRYNEQFF
TRBJ1-2,TRBD1,NA,TRBV7-2,TGTGCCAGCAGCAAGGACAGGAACTATGGCTACACCTTC,CASSKDRNYGYTF
TRBJ2-1,TRBD2,NA,TRBV7-2,TGTGCCAGCAGCTTATCCCTAGCGGGAGTCTATGAGCAGTTCTTC,CASSLSLAGVYEQFF
TRBJ2-3,NA,NA,TRBV18,TGTGCCAGCTCACCGGACAGCTACTCCACAGATACGCAGTATTTT,CASSPDSYSTDTQYF
TRBJ2-7,TRBD1,once,TRBV15,TGTGCCACCAGCAGAGATTTGACAGGGATCAACGAGCAGTACTTC,CATSRDLTGINEQYF
TRBJ2-3,NA,NA,TRBV5-1,TGCGCCAGCAGCTTAGCGGGTAGCACAGATACGCAGTATTTT,CASSLAGSTDTQYF
TRBJ2-1,NA,NA,TRBV15,TGTGCCACCAGCAGAGATCAAAAACGGGGCCACTCCTACAATGAGCAGTTCTTC,CATSRDQKRGHSYNEQFF
TRBJ2-3,NA,NA,TRBV20-1,TGCAGTGCTAGTACAGATACGCAGTATTTT,CSASTDTQYF
TRBJ2-3,NA,NA,TRBV7-9,TGTGCCAGCAGAGGCCCCCACACAGATACGCAGTATTTT,CASRGPHTDTQYF
TRBJ1-1,NA,NA,TRBV20-1,TGCAGTGCTAGAGAAGACAGAGCTTTCTTT,CSAREDRAFF
TRBJ2-7,NA,NA,TRBV5-5,TGTGCCAGCAGCTCGCAGCGGACAGTCCCCTACGAGCAGTACTTC,CASSSQRTVPYEQYF
TRBJ1-5,NA,NA,TRBV27,TGTGCCAGCAGTTTTAAGGCCTATAGCAATCAGCCCCAGCATTTT,CASSFKAYSNQPQHF
TRBJ2-7,NA,NA,TRBV7-2,TGTGCCAGCAGCTTAGTGACAACCATCCAGTACTTC,CASSLVTTIQYF
TRBJ2-5,NA,NA,TRBV6-5,TGTGCCAGCGGACCGGTTGGCTCACCACGTTACGGGCAGTACTTC,CASGPVGSPRYGQYF
TRBJ2-5,NA,NA,TRBV4-1,TGCGCCAGCAGCCAGAGGGGGGCGTCGAAGGTCCAAGAGACCCAGTACTTC,CASSQRGASKVQETQYF
TRBJ2-7,NA,NA,TRBV30,TGTGCCTGGAGCATGGACTATCGCTACGAGCAGTACTTC,CAWSMDYRYEQYF
TRBJ2-5,TRBD1,NA,TRBV5-4,TGTGCCAGCAGCCACCGGGACAGGCAAGAGACCCAGTACTTC,CASSHRDRQETQYF
TRBJ2-7,TRBD1,NA,TRBV6-5,TGTGCCAGCAGTTACCGCGACAGGGCCGAGCAGTACTTC,CASSYRDRAEQYF
TRBJ2-5,TRBD1,NA,TRBV5-1,TGCGCCAGCAGCGAAGGACAGGGACCACAAGAGACCCAGTACTTC,CASSEGQGPQETQYF
TRBJ2-1,TRBD2,NA,TRBV19,TGTGCCAGTAGTATGCCCTGGACTAGCGGGAGGAGTGAGCAGTTCTTC,CASSMPWTSGRSEQFF
TRBJ1-3,NA,NA,TRBV4-2,TGTGCCAGCAGCCAAGGGGAGGATTCAGGAAACACCATATATTTT,CASSQGEDSGNTIYF
TRBJ2-4,TRBD1,NA,TRBV19,TGTGCCAGTAAGGTGGAACAGGGGGGAAACATTCAGTACTTC,CASKVEQGGNIQYF
TRBJ1-5,NA,NA,TRBV19,TGTGCCAGTAGTATGGGAATCCACGGCGGGGTCCAGCCCCAGCATTTT,CASSMGIHGGVQPQHF
TRBJ2-7,NA,NA,TRBV20-1,TGCAGTGCTAGAGGGCCCTACGAGCAGTACTTC,CSARGPYEQYF
TRBJ2-3,NA,NA,TRBV15,TGTGCCACCAGCAGGCCCGGGGATACGCAGTATTTT,CATSRPGDTQYF
TRBJ2-3,NA,once,TRBV6-1,TGTGCCAGCAGTGAGTCCTATTCTAGGGACACAGATACGCAGTATTTT,CASSESYSRDTDTQYF
TRBJ2-3,NA,once,TRBV18,TGTGCCAGCTCACCACCTAACCAACGGGAAGGTTCCGATACGCAGTATTTT,CASSPPNQREGSDTQYF
TRBJ2-3,TRBD2,NA,TRBV4-2,TGTGCCAGCAGCCAAGGCTTAATAGCGGGAGTGCCTCCGGATACGCAGTATTTT,CASSQGLIAGVPPDTQYF
TRBJ1-5,NA,few,TRBV28,TGTGCCAGCAGTCTCAATAATCAGCCCCAGCATTTT,CASSLNNQPQHF
TRBJ1-2,TRBD1,NA,TRBV5-6,TGTGCCAGCAGCGGGGACAGGGGGCAACTCTATGGCTACACCTTC,CASSGDRGQLYGYTF
TRBJ2-1,NA,NA,TRBV20-1,TGCAGTGCCCAGACTAGTTTAGGGCAGTTCTTC,CSAQTSLGQFF
TRBJ1-1,TRBD1,NA,TRBV10-3,TGTGCCATCAAGACAGGGGCGATGAACACTGAAGCTTTCTTT,CAIKTGAMNTEAFF
TRBJ1-2,TRBD1,NA,TRBV4-2,TGTGCCAGCAGCCACGAGGGACAGGGGGCTGGGGGCTACACCTTC,CASSHEGQGAGGYTF
TRBJ1-5,TRBD1,NA,TRBV28,TGTGCCAGCAGAGGACAGGATCAGCCCCAGCATTTT,CASRGQDQPQHF
TRBJ1-6,NA,NA,TRBV6-1,TGTGCCAGCAGTGAAGTTGCAGGGAAAGGTTCACCCCTCCACTTT,CASSEVAGKGSPLHF
TRBJ2-7,NA,NA,TRBV6-5,TGTGCCAGCGATCCCCGGTCCTACGAGCAGTACTTC,CASDPRSYEQYF
TRBJ2-3,TRBD2,NA,TRBV7-9,TGTGCCAGCAGGACCGGACTAGCGGGCACAGATACGCAGTATTTT,CASRTGLAGTDTQYF
TRBJ2-3,NA,NA,TRBV28,TGTGCCAGCAGTTCCTACACAGATACGCAGTATTTT,CASSSYTDTQYF
TRBJ1-1,TRBD1,NA,TRBV6-6,TGTGCCAGCAGACCATCCGGGACAGCCACTGAAGCTTTCTTT,CASRPSGTATEAFF
TRBJ1-2,NA,NA,TRBV30,TGTGCCTGGAGTGTACGGGTGGATTCCCCGCGATATGGCTACACCTTC,CAWSVRVDSPRYGYTF
TRBJ2-3,NA,NA,TRBV5-1,TGCGCCAGCAGCCCTGGACAGTCGACAGATACGCAGTATTTT,CASSPGQSTDTQYF
TRBJ2-3,TRBD2,NA,TRBV19,TGTGCCAGTAGCGGGGCGGGAGTTACAGATACGCAGTATTTT,CASSGAGVTDTQYF
TRBJ2-6,NA,NA,TRBV30,TGTGCCTGGGCGGCCTCTGGGGCCAACGTCCTGACTTTC,CAWAASGANVLTF